This T cell receptor beta chain came from a study of lymphopenia after photon versus proton radiotherapy. Assay used: immunoSEQ multiplex PCR; TCRdb lists only in-frame clones, some missing. The data contain around 62,000 clones, roughly 84% of them singletons. Concerning this clone itself: What it binds is unknown.

Per germline, CDR1 MNHNY and CDR2 SVGAGI (reference sequence). There are 13 residues in the CDR3. The V and J ends lost 5 bases and 2 bases respectively, with 9 bases between them. General study results and limits: Oligoclonal CD8+ Temra expansion after nadir drove photon patients' diversity drop.

The sequence was obtained from a man aged 60-69 years with pancreatic cancer. Sequenced here: peripheral blood, sampled from a patient treated with proton-based radiotherapy. The V and J genes are TRBV6-6 and TRBJ1-1; D gene uncertain. The CDR3 DNA sequence: TGTGCCAGCAGTCCCCAGGTAAACACTGAAGCTTTCTTT. Translation: CASSPQVNTEAFF.